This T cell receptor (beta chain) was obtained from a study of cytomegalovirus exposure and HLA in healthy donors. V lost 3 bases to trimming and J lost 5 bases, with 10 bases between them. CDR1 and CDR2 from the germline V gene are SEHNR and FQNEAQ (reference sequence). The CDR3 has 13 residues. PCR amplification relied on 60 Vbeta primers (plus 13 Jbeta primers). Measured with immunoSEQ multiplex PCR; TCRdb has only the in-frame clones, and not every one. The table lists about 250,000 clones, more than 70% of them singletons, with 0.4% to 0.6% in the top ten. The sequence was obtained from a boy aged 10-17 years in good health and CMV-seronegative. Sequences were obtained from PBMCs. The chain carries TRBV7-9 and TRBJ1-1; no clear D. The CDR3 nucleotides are TGTGCCAGCAGCTTCGTGCCGGGGACTGAAGCTTTCTTT. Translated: CASSFVPGTEAFF.